Listed below are T cell receptor beta chains from one sample, sequenced in a study of T cell responses to AZD1222 COVID-19 vaccine. This table comes from immunoSEQ multiplex PCR, and its TCRdb copy is limited to in-frame clones, with some not included. This sample has fewer than 100,000 clones, with roughly 84% found just once. The sequencing used peripheral blood, collected on day 0 of AZD1222 vaccination. The receptors here all came from an adult in good health. CDR3s include the opening cysteine and the closing phenylalanine or tryptophan. The D gene is left open where the match is weak. Expanded clones are given a class, and other clones once, few, many or no size at all.

14	.	TRBV6-5	TRBJ2-2	.	TGTGCCAGCAATACGATAACAGGGTTAGGGGAGCTGTTTTTT	CASNTITGLGELFF
15	TRBD1	TRBV18	TRBJ2-7	.	TGTGCCAGCTCACCCCAGACAGGGGGCGACGACGAGCAGTACTTC	CASSPQTGGDDEQYF
14	.	TRBV27	TRBJ1-2	once	TGTGCCAGCAGTCTACGAGGGGATCGCTATGGCTACACCTTC	CASSLRGDRYGYTF
16	.	TRBV7-3	TRBJ2-7	.	TGTGCCAGCAGCTTAACGGGCCGGGCGGGCTCCTACGAGCAGTACTTC	CASSLTGRAGSYEQYF
16	.	TRBV5-1	TRBJ2-2	.	TGCGCCAGCAGAGTCCAGTCCGCCCCCCTCGTTGGGGAGCTGTTTTTT	CASRVQSAPLVGELFF
15	.	TRBV18	TRBJ2-4	.	TGTGCCAGCTCACCACCAAAAGCAGGGGTGGACATTCAGTACTTC	CASSPPKAGVDIQYF
14	TRBD1	TRBV19	TRBJ1-1	.	TGTGCCAGTAACAGGGGGAATAGGAACACTGAAGCTTTCTTT	CASNRGNRNTEAFF
13	.	TRBV7-3	TRBJ2-2	.	TGTGCCAGCAGACCAACAGGGACCGGGGAGCTGTTTTTT	CASRPTGTGELFF
16	TRBD2	TRBV7-2	TRBJ2-1	.	TGTGCCAGCAGCCCCAGGACTAGCGGGGGGGCAGGTGAGCAGTTCTTC	CASSPRTSGGAGEQFF
13	.	TRBV29-1	TRBJ2-7	.	TGCAGCGTCCAAACGTGGACAGACTACGAGCAGTACTTC	CSVQTWTDYEQYF
18	.	TRBV7-9	TRBJ2-6	.	TGTGCCAGCAGCTATTGGGCTATGTACGGCTCTGGGGCCAACGTCCTGACTTTC	CASSYWAMYGSGANVLTF
14	.	TRBV18	TRBJ2-7	.	TGTGCCAGCTCATCCCGGACGGAGTCCTACGAGCAGTACTTC	CASSSRTESYEQYF
15	.	TRBV11-2	TRBJ2-1	once	TGTGCCAGCAGCCCCCTAGGGAGCTCCTACAATGAGCAGTTCTTC	CASSPLGSSYNEQFF
17	.	TRBV9	TRBJ2-1	.	TGTGCCAGCAGCGTAGATTATGGGACTGCCACCTACAATGAGCAGTTCTTC	CASSVDYGTATYNEQFF
14	.	TRBV6-2/TRBV6-3	TRBJ1-5	.	TGTGCCAGCAGTTCCGGACAGTTCAATCAGCCCCAGCATTTT	CASSSGQFNQPQHF
14	.	TRBV7-2	TRBJ1-2	few	TGTGCCAGCAGCTCTACCTGGGACGTCGCGGGCTACACCTTC	CASSSTWDVAGYTF
15	.	TRBV19	TRBJ1-2	.	TGTGCCAGTACTTTCGGGACAAAGCCCCTCTATGGCTACACCTTC	CASTFGTKPLYGYTF
16	.	TRBV7-2	TRBJ1-2	once	TGTGCCAGCAGCTTAGCGACAGTCGGCGGTAACTATGGCTACACCTTC	CASSLATVGGNYGYTF
13	TRBD1	TRBV2	TRBJ2-7	.	TGTGCCAGCAGTGAAGAGGGGACAGTCAAGCAGTACTTC	CASSEEGTVKQYF
15	.	TRBV6-5	TRBJ2-1	once	TGTGCCAGCAGCTCTTGGTCTGCGGACTACAATGAGCAGTTCTTC	CASSSWSADYNEQFF
17	.	TRBV19	TRBJ1-5	.	TGTGCCAGTAGTACAAGACAGTTCCGCTCGGGAAATCAGCCCCAGCATTTT	CASSTRQFRSGNQPQHF
13	TRBD1	TRBV12-3/TRBV12-4	TRBJ1-2	.	TGTGCCAGCACCCCTCGGGACAGTCATGGCTACACCTTC	CASTPRDSHGYTF
17	TRBD2	TRBV27	TRBJ2-6	once	TGTGCCAGCTCAAGGGCTCCGGGAGGGTCTGGGGCCAACGTCCTGACTTTC	CASSRAPGGSGANVLTF
16	.	TRBV2	TRBJ1-2	.	TGTGCCAGCAGTGAAGCTAGGGGGTACGGTAACTATGGCTACACCTTC	CASSEARGYGNYGYTF
15	TRBD1	TRBV9	TRBJ2-7	few	TGTGCCAGCAGCCCCTCCGGGACAGGGGTTTATGAGCAGTACTTC	CASSPSGTGVYEQYF
15	TRBD2	TRBV11-3	TRBJ2-7	.	TGTGCCAGCAGCTTAAAGGCTAGCGGGGACTACGAGCAGTACTTC	CASSLKASGDYEQYF
14	.	TRBV2	TRBJ1-2	.	TGTGCCAGCAGCGCGGGACGGAGCAACTATGGCTACACCTTC	CASSAGRSNYGYTF
11	.	TRBV3-1/TRBV3-2	TRBJ1-1	.	TGTGCCAGCACCCAGAACACTGAAGCTTTCTTT	CASTQNTEAFF
16	TRBD1	TRBV15	TRBJ1-2	.	TGTGCCACCAGCAGAGATATTAGACAGGGAAGAGATGGCTACACCTTC	CATSRDIRQGRDGYTF
16	.	TRBV7-2	TRBJ1-6	few	TGTGCCAGCAGCTTAGAGGGAGGGTGGAGTCTGTCACCCCTCCACTTT	CASSLEGGWSLSPLHF
15	.	TRBV6-5	TRBJ1-4	.	TGTGCCAGCAGGAACCAGATGGGGTCGCATGAAAAACTGTTTTTT	CASRNQMGSHEKLFF
16	TRBD2	TRBV6-2/TRBV6-3	TRBJ2-3	.	TGTGCCAGCAGTTACTCAGAGCGGGGGGGCTCAGATACGCAGTATTTT	CASSYSERGGSDTQYF
14	.	TRBV5-1	TRBJ2-3	once	TGCGCCAGCAGCTTGGGACCGGTCACAGATACGCAGTATTTT	CASSLGPVTDTQYF
13	.	TRBV9	TRBJ1-1	few	TGTGCCAGCAGCGTAGACAGCTACACTGAAGCTTTCTTT	CASSVDSYTEAFF
16	TRBD1	TRBV7-9	TRBJ1-2	few	TGTGCCAGCAGCCCTAGGGGACAGGGCCCTAACTATGGCTACACCTTC	CASSPRGQGPNYGYTF
15	TRBD1	TRBV18	TRBJ1-5	.	TGTGCCAGCTCACCACCGGGGACAGAGAATCAGCCCCAGCATTTT	CASSPPGTENQPQHF
15	.	TRBV10-3	TRBJ2-7	.	TGTGCCATCAGTGAGGGGCCCGGTATCGTCGACGAGCAGTACTTC	CAISEGPGIVDEQYF
13	.	TRBV6-2/TRBV6-3	TRBJ1-2	.	TGTGCCAGCAGCGAGGGACACCACTATGGCTACACCTTC	CASSEGHHYGYTF
15	.	TRBV3-1/TRBV3-2	TRBJ1-4	.	TGTGCCAGCAGCAGATCCGGACAGATTAATGAAAAACTGTTTTTT	CASSRSGQINEKLFF
12	.	TRBV6-2/TRBV6-3	TRBJ1-5	.	TGTGCCAGCAGTTACATGCGGCAGCCCCAGCATTTT	CASSYMRQPQHF
15	TRBD2	TRBV6-5	TRBJ2-5	.	TGTGCCACACAGAAGGCTAGCGGGCTGGGGGAGACCCAGTACTTC	CATQKASGLGETQYF
11	.	TRBV20-1	TRBJ1-1	.	TGCAGTGCTAGAGATATTAGTGAAGCTTTCTTT	CSARDISEAFF
12	.	TRBV6-5	TRBJ1-2	.	TGTGCCAGCACGGGGAAGTCCTATGGCTACACCTTC	CASTGKSYGYTF
19	.	TRBV9	TRBJ2-6	.	TGTGCCAGCAGCCCAATCTCCCCGGGGCAGGTGGTTGGGGCCAACGTCCTGACTTTC	CASSPISPGQVVGANVLTF
15	.	TRBV28	TRBJ2-7	.	TGTGCCAGCAGTTTAGCGTCAAGGTATCCCTACGAGCAGTACTTC	CASSLASRYPYEQYF
15	.	TRBV5-1	TRBJ2-1	.	TGCGCCAGCAGCTTGGGTTTTGGTTTCAACAATGAGCAGTTCTTC	CASSLGFGFNNEQFF
12	.	TRBV18	TRBJ1-2	.	TGTGCCAGCTCCCCGGAGGGAAATGGCTACACCTTC	CASSPEGNGYTF
13	.	TRBV12-3/TRBV12-4	TRBJ1-1	.	TGTGCCAGCCCCGGTCCTGATCGGACTGAAGCTTTCTTT	CASPGPDRTEAFF
16	.	TRBV19	TRBJ1-5	.	TGTGCCAGTATGATAGGACGGGACACAGTCCGTCAGCCCCAGCATTTT	CASMIGRDTVRQPQHF
18	TRBD1	TRBV10-3	TRBJ2-5	.	TGTGCCATCAGGGGATTCTTGGGCGAGGGACAGGGTCTTGAGACCCAGTACTTC	CAIRGFLGEGQGLETQYF
13	TRBD1	TRBV6-5	TRBJ1-1	.	TGTGCCAGCCCAGGGGGACTACACACTGAAGCTTTCTTT	CASPGGLHTEAFF